Given below is one T cell receptor (beta chain) in context. Antigen specificity is unknown. Positively selected for CCR7, the CD45RO-negative cells used as naive CD8 cells excluded terminally differentiated effector memory CD45RA+ cells. The data are from a study of shared clonotypes between healthy human individuals. General study findings and limits: Sampling covered nothing but blood. Tissue TCR repertoires likely differ from those found in blood.

The assay was immunoSEQ multiplex PCR, and TCRdb's table has in-frame clones only and misses some. The sample has about 2 million clones; less than 95% are singletons. The TCR originated in a man in his late teens or twenties in good health. Input material: naive CD8+ T cells sorted from blood.

CDR3 in DNA: TGTGCCAGCACCGGCGGGGTTAAGGGTGAGCAGTTCTTC. Encoded protein: CASTGGVKGEQFF. The genes are TRBV6-5 and TRBJ2-1; possible D gene TRBD2, 6 bases. Looked up from germline, CDR1 is MNHEY and CDR2 is SVGAGI. The V end lost 7 bases, the J end lost 9 bases, and 16 bases lay between the germline ends. The CDR3 covers 13 residues.